This T cell receptor beta chain was sequenced during a study of blood T cell repertoires in COVID-19. Whole-study context: Samples of COVID-19 (acute and convalescent) were obtained from the United States, Italy and Spain. PBMCs, B-cell-depleted T cells, or T cells were the source of the cDNA or gDNA that made up the material.

Per the study methods: Estimates of nucleated cell counts were drawn from the amplification of reference gene primers. Data came from immunoSEQ multiplex PCR; TCRdb stores just in-frame clones and leaves some out. V, J and clone size reflect that table, while D and trimming were determined from the DNA. The top ten hold around 4.6% of the sample, which has 40,000 to 50,000 clones, more than 75% seen once. This clonotype was sampled from a human donor in a cohort sampled during active COVID-19. Sequenced material: peripheral blood.

This CDR3 is CATTLTGSGNTEAFF. CDR3 DNA: TGTGCCACTACCCTGACAGGGTCTGGGAACACTGAAGCTTTCTTT. This sequence joins TRBV19 and TRBJ1-1; 7 nucleotides line up with TRBD1. The CDR3 runs to 15 residues. J gave up 1 base and V 10 bases, and 12 bases lay outside the gene matches. Germline lookup yields CDR1 LNHDA and CDR2 SQIVND (reference sequence). The variable domain in full, completed from reference TRBV19 and TRBJ1-1, reads DGGITQSPKYLFRKEGQNVTLSCEQNLNHDAMYWYRQDPGQGLRLIYYSQIVNDFQKGDIAEGYSVSREKKESFPLTVTSAQKNPTAFYLCATTLTGSGNTEAFFGQGTRLTVV.